The source of this TCR beta chain is a study of cytomegalovirus exposure and HLA in healthy donors. General study results and limits: TCR beta V segments were, for the most part, productive about 87% or about 30% of the time in an earlier analysis.

The PCR made use of 60 Vbeta and 13 Jbeta primers. Produced via immunoSEQ multiplex PCR; TCRdb's table is partial and in-frame only. Among 30,000 to 45,000 clones listed, about nine tenths were seen once. Germline CDR1 is LNHDA and CDR2 is SQIVND (reference sequence). This CDR3 region has 13 residues. Germline trimming cut 5 bases from V and 4 bases from J; bases unmatched to any gene: 4. Concerning this clone: Its cognate antigen is unknown.

Sample: PBMCs. This rearrangement joins TRBV19 to TRBJ1-1; TRBD1 matches at 7 bases. The sequence derives from a middle-aged woman in good health and CMV-seropositive. CDR3 protein: CASSRDSPTEAFF. CDR3 nucleotide sequence: TGTGCCAGTAGTCGGGACAGTCCCACTGAAGCTTTCTTT.